A single sample gave rise to the 25 T cell receptor beta chains below, sequenced in a study of breast tumors, draining lymph nodes, adjacent tissues. TCRdb reprocessed the multiplex PCR reads via MiXCR and lists one record per CDR3 protein. This table holds about 200,000 distinct CDR3 sequences, roughly 31% found once. Axillary draining lymph nodes of breast cancer patients supplied the node samples. The sample was axillary lymph node tissue. These receptors came from a female donor with breast cancer. Some clones in this sample may be carry-over from other donors' samples.

The chain combines TRBV12-5 with TRBJ2-2; TRBD2 aligns across 14 bases. This CDR3 has 15 amino acids. Per the germline V gene, CDR1 is LGHNT and CDR2 is FRNRAP. Trimming cost V 4 bases and J 10 bases; bases outside gene matches: 5. The CDR3 DNA reads as TGTGCTAGTGGTTCAGGGACTAGCGGGAGCTTGGAGCTGTTTTTT. Encoded protein: CASGSGTSGSLELFF.

The chain couples TRBV5-4 to TRBJ2-7; D possibly matches TRBD1 or TRBD2 (5 bases each). The germline V gene encodes CDR1 SGHNT and CDR2 YYREEE (reference sequence). The V gene lost 8 bases and the J gene lost 2 bases, with 20 bases spanning the gap. The CDR3 runs 15 residues. CDR3 loop: CASSKPGPAPYEQYF. The CDR3 DNA follows: TGTGCCAGTAGCAAACCGGGACCCGCCCCCTACGAGCAGTACTTC.

In its sample, this clonotype was seen many times. The chain employs TRBV11-1 and TRBJ2-2, with D perhaps TRBD2 (5 bases). Germline-derived CDR1 and CDR2 are SGHAT and FQDESV (reference sequence). The length of the CDR3 is 14 residues. Trimming stripped 5 bases from V and 1 base from J, with 8 bases between. The CDR3 nucleotides read TGTGCCAGCAGCCCGGGGTGGAACACCGGGGAGCTGTTTTTT. It yields the protein CASSPGWNTGELFF.

This clonotype has at least ten counts. One junction end disagrees with the germline gene, perhaps due to a read error. The V call is TRBV7-7, the J call TRBJ2-1; D perhaps matches TRBD1 (6 bases). The germline CDR1 and CDR2 sequences are SSHAT and FNYEAQ (reference sequence). This CDR3 contains 13 residues. As DNA, the CDR3 is TGTGCTAGCAGCACCGGACAGTACAATGAGCAGTTCTTC. Its translation is CASSTGQYNEQFF. Filled out from reference TRBV7-7 and TRBJ2-1, the complete variable domain reads GAGVSQSPRYKVTKRGQDVTLRCDPISSHATLYWYQQALGQGPEFLTYFNYEAQPDKSGLPSDRFSAERPEGSISTLTIQRTEQRDSAMYRCASSTGQYNEQFFGPGTRLTVL.

At least ten counts were recorded for this clonotype. The CDR3 region is CASSLYSQSEQYF. CDR3 bases: TGTGCCAGCAGCTTATACAGCCAGTCCGAGCAGTACTTC. The chain employs TRBV7-2 and TRBJ2-7; D not certain. This CDR3 comprises 13 residues. V dropped 2 bases and J dropped 6 bases, with 11 bases sitting between them. The germline CDR1 and CDR2 sequences are SGHTA and FQGNSA.

In this sample, this clonotype turned up once. A much larger clone differs from this one at a single base, so this may be a read error. The V gene is TRBV2, the J gene TRBJ1-5; D is uncertain. Per germline, CDR1 SNHLY and CDR2 FYNNEI. V lost 8 bases to trimming and J lost 1 base, with 18 bases between them. The CDR3 loop spans 16 amino acids. The CDR3 nucleotides read TGTGCCAGCTCACTAGGGTCCCTTGGAAGCAATCAGCCCCAGCATTTT. It encodes CASSLGSLGSNQPQHF.

This clonotype has at least ten counts. The rearrangement joins TRBV7-9 to TRBJ2-6, with TRBD2 identical over 15 bases. The V gene end was trimmed by 5 bases and the J gene end by 0 bases; junction bases not matched to a gene: 11. The CDR3 sequence is 21 residues long. Germline V gives CDR1 SEHNR, CDR2 FQNEAQ (reference sequence). CDR3 protein: CASSKPGTSGGPNSGANVLTF. CDR3 sequence (DNA): TGTGCCAGCAGCAAACCCGGGACTAGCGGGGGGCCTAACTCTGGGGCCAACGTCCTGACTTTC. Full variable domain (missing parts from reference TRBV7-9 and TRBJ2-6): DTGVSQNPRHKITKRGQNVTFRCDPISEHNRLYWYRQTLGQGPEFLTYFQNEAQLEKSRLLSDRFSAERPKGSFSTLEIQRTEQGDSAMYLCASSKPGTSGGPNSGANVLTFGAGSRLTVL.

The table lists this clonotype with many counts. This sequence joins TRBV12-3 or TRBV12-4 and TRBJ1-4; 7 bases fit TRBD1. The J segment lost 4 bases and the V segment lost 8 bases, leaving 7 bases of the junction unmatched. This CDR3 has 14 amino acids. CDR3 DNA sequence: TGTGCCAGCGGACCACAGGGGCTTAATGAAAAACTGTTTTTT. Its protein product is CASGPQGLNEKLFF.

This clonotype was seen only a few times. This chain's CDR3 is CASRGSDFHSGNTIYF. The DNA for the CDR3 is TGCGCCAGCAGGGGGTCGGACTTCCACTCTGGAAACACCATATATTTT. The chain employs TRBV10-2 and TRBJ1-3; D is unclear. Trimming shortened V by 6 bases and J by 0 bases, and 15 bases separated the two germline ends. The V gene's germline CDR1 is WSHSY and CDR2 SAAADI. The CDR3 is 16 amino acids.

The chain couples TRBV9 to TRBJ2-5; 14 nucleotides align to TRBD2. CDR1 and CDR2 (germline): SGDLS, YYNGEE. The CDR3 contains 16 residues. V was clipped by 7 bases and J by 2 bases; unmatched bases: 7. This CDR3 reads CASSGLAGGLQETQYF. The DNA of the CDR3 is TGTGCCAGCTCCGGACTAGCGGGGGGACTACAAGAGACCCAGTACTTC.

The V gene is TRBV28, the J gene TRBJ1-2, with a possible D match to TRBD1 (6 bases). Germline-derived CDR1 and CDR2 are MDHEN and SYDVKM. The CDR3 covers 14 residues. With 5 bases removed from V and 4 bases from J, the gap between germline ends came to 14 bases. This CDR3 is CASSPWDTPYGYTF. DNA of the CDR3: TGTGCCAGCAGTCCCTGGGACACCCCCTATGGCTACACCTTC.

The chain is built from TRBV24-1 and TRBJ2-5; D tentatively fits TRBD1 or TRBD2 (6 bases each). V was clipped by 5 bases and J by 1 base, with 19 bases between them. Germline CDR1 reads KGHDR; CDR2 reads SFDVKD. The CDR3 length is 17 residues. The DNA of the CDR3 is TGTGCCACCAGTGCCGGGGGCTTGGACCGGATCCAAGAGACCCAGTACTTC. Its protein is CATSAGGLDRIQETQYF.

The chain couples TRBV5-4 to TRBJ1-2, with D maybe TRBD1 (6 bases). This CDR3 is built from 16 residues. Germline V gene lookup returns CDR1 SGHNT and CDR2 YYREEE (reference sequence). V was trimmed by 0 bases and J by 5 bases, leaving 17 bases between them. In DNA form, the CDR3 reads TGTGCCAGCAGCTTGGGGGGGCCCGGGGGTTTTTATGGCTACACCTTC. This gives the protein CASSLGGPGGFYGYTF.

This clonotype was found many times. The chain employs TRBV19 and TRBJ1-5, with 7 bases aligning to TRBD1. The CDR3 runs 14 residues. Germline V CDR1 and CDR2: LNHDA, SQIVND (reference sequence). V dropped 4 bases and J dropped 3; count of bases not matched to a gene: 3. The CDR3 bases are TGTGCCAGTAGTACGGGACAGAACAATCAGCCCCAGCATTTT. Translated: CASSTGQNNQPQHF.

The chain couples TRBV2 to TRBJ1-2, with 8 bases matching TRBD1. V was clipped by 3 bases and J by 4 bases; unmatched bases: 7. This CDR3 comprises 15 residues. Germline V gives CDR1 SNHLY, CDR2 FYNNEI. Here the CDR3 reads CASSEAGGASYGYTF. CDR3 sequence (DNA): TGTGCCAGCAGTGAGGCAGGGGGCGCAAGCTATGGCTACACCTTC. The complete variable domain, with remaining parts taken from reference TRBV2 and TRBJ1-2, reads EPEVTQTPSHQVTQMGQEVILRCVPISNHLYFYWYRQILGQKVEFLVSFYNNEISEKSEIFDDQFSVERPDGSNFTLKIRSTKLEDSAMYFCASSEAGGASYGYTFGSGTRLTVV.

This clonotype was seen ten or more times. This sequence joins TRBV6-2 or TRBV6-3 and TRBJ2-7; D is uncertain. Germline CDR1 MNHEY, CDR2 SVGEGT. The CDR3 is made up of 16 amino acids. V was clipped by 2 bases and J by 2 bases, with 16 bases between them. The CDR3 bases are TGTGCCAGCAGTTACCCTATTGGGAACGAAGCCTACGAGCAGTACTTC. It codes for CASSYPIGNEAYEQYF.

This clonotype has a count of ten or more. The gene calls are TRBV20-1 and TRBJ1-2; D possibly corresponds to TRBD1 (6 bases). Trimming stripped 6 bases from V and 4 bases from J, with 18 bases between. This CDR3 has 14 residues. Germline lookup yields CDR1 DFQATT and CDR2 SNEGSKA (reference sequence). The CDR3 nucleotides read TGCAGTGCGCTAAAGGGGGGGATACGCTATGGCTACACCTTC. Protein product: CSALKGGIRYGYTF.

The sample holds many counts of this clonotype. The chain recombines TRBV7-9 with TRBJ2-5, with a possible D match to TRBD1 (5 bases). The CDR3 has 15 amino acids. Trimming removed 3 bases from V and 1 base from J, with 12 bases in between. Germline assignment: CDR1 SEHNR and CDR2 FQNEAQ (reference sequence). CDR3 region: CASSLKTQAQETQYF. Here the CDR3 DNA reads TGTGCCAGCAGCTTGAAGACACAGGCCCAAGAGACCCAGTACTTC.

The genes are TRBV18 and TRBJ1-1; D unclear. V was pared by 1 base and J by 1 base, with 7 bases between. Looked up from germline, CDR1 is KGHSH and CDR2 is LQKENI. The CDR3 has 14 residues. Written as DNA, the CDR3 is TGTGCCAGCTCACCACAGGCACGGAACACTGAAGCTTTCTTT. Translation gives CASSPQARNTEAFF.

There are many counts of this clonotype. V and J are TRBV15 and TRBJ1-3; D is unresolved. Germline values: CDR1 LNHNV, CDR2 YYDKDF (reference sequence). The CDR3 consists of 14 residues. Trimming stripped 5 bases from V and 0 bases from J, with 8 bases between. In nucleotides, the CDR3 is TGTGCCACCAGCCCGAGGAGCTCTGGAAACACCATATATTTT. This codes for CATSPRSSGNTIYF.

Ten or more counts support this clonotype. This rearrangement joins TRBV7-9 to TRBJ2-7, with 9 bases that match TRBD1. The CDR3 runs 16 residues. Germline V gene sequence: CDR1 SEHNR, CDR2 FQNEAQ (reference sequence). J gave up 5 bases and V 1 base, and 9 bases lay outside the gene matches. The CDR3 reads CASSLGRGQGDDEQYF. The CDR3 nucleotides read TGTGCCAGCAGCTTAGGCCGGGGACAGGGAGATGACGAGCAGTACTTC.

The sample holds many counts of this clonotype. This chain joins TRBV6-5 and TRBJ2-7; no definite D call. Germline V gene sequence: CDR1 MNHEY, CDR2 SVGAGI. Trimming cost V 0 bases and J 6 bases, with 12 bases left between them. The CDR3 runs to 14 residues. The DNA for the CDR3 is TGTGCCAGCAGTTACTCGCCAGGCCAGGTCGAGCAGTACTTC. It specifies CASSYSPGQVEQYF.

On this clonotype itself: Because the CDR3 is missing its conserved closing phenylalanine or tryptophan, this is likely a read error. This sequence joins TRBV5-1 and TRBJ2-5, with a weak D call TRBD1 (6 bases). With 2 bases removed from V and 5 bases from J, the gap between germline ends came to 13 bases. There are 14 residues in the CDR3. The germline gives CDR1 SGHRS, CDR2 YFSETQ. CDR3 in DNA: TGCGCCAGCAGCTTAAGGGGGAGCGTGGAGACCCAGTACCTC. It is translated as CASSLRGSVETQYL.

This chain joins TRBV30 and TRBJ2-3; TRBD2 matches at 7 bases. Germline-derived CDR1 and CDR2 are GTSNPN and SVGIG (reference sequence). The CDR3 has 16 amino acids. The V segment lost 2 bases and the J segment 3 bases; nucleotides outside the gene matches: 11. CDR3 amino acids: CAWSTGGGSRTDTQYF. The CDR3 DNA reads TGTGCCTGGAGTACGGGCGGGGGTAGTCGTACAGATACGCAGTATTTT. Supplemented by reference TRBV30 and TRBJ2-3, the full variable domain reads SQTIHQWPATLVQPVGSPLSLECTVEGTSNPNLYWYRQAAGRGLQLLFYSVGIGQISSEVPQNLSASRPQDRQFILSSKKLLLSDSGFYLCAWSTGGGSRTDTQYFGPGTRLTVL.

This clonotype appeared many times. J is TRBJ1-4 and V is TRBV30, with a weak D call TRBD1 (5 bases). The V end was cut by 3 bases, the J end by 6 bases, with 14 bases between. Germline loops: CDR1 GTSNPN, CDR2 SVGIG (reference sequence). The CDR3 spans 14 residues. The CDR3 DNA reads as TGTGCCTGGAGGAGTGGGACGGCTGATGAAAAACTGTTTTTT. It is translated as CAWRSGTADEKLFF.